These T cell receptor beta chains were read from a single sample in a study of T cells expressing NK-cell markers. Using the 5' RACE reads, TCRdb records one entry per CDR3 protein without DNA. Its clone listing holds hundreds of thousands of distinct CDR3 sequences. Sequencing was done on a sample of blood T cells: a sorted CD56 or NKG2C T cell subset, CD4+ or CD8+ T cells, or bulk PBMC T cells (not recorded which). The receptors here all came from a woman aged 18 to 75 in good health. The CDR3 runs from the conserved cysteine through the conserved F or W.

>TRBJ1-6|TRBV10-2
CASSAELGGSPLHF
>TRBJ2-7|TRBV6-5
CASSYSIGASGNYEQYF
>TRBJ2-7|TRBV20-1
CSAQSPLAGPYEQYF
>TRBJ2-3|TRBV7-9
CASSLVRGSGATDTQYF
>TRBJ1-5|TRBV10-3
CAISGQEGSQPQHF
>TRBJ1-4|TRBV18
CASSPPGTGSVTTNEKLFF
>TRBJ2-1|TRBV20-1
CSARSGYNEQFF
>TRBJ2-1|TRBV7-2
CASSLSQRGVNEQFF
>TRBJ1-5|TRBV7-2
CASSLRDRSNQPQHF
>TRBJ1-5|TRBV7-3
CASSFTSGPSNQPQHF
>TRBJ2-7|TRBV4-3
CASSRDRGPGEQYF
>TRBJ2-1|TRBV15
CATTPDFSNNEQFF
>TRBJ2-1|TRBV5-1
CASRSTGSQGNEQFF
>TRBJ2-6|TRBV5-1
CASSQGSNSGANVLTF
>TRBJ1-2|TRBV27
CASRTARTGGSNYGYTF
>TRBJ2-1|TRBV29-1
CSVKAGGPSNEQFF
>TRBJ1-5|TRBV21-1
CASSKPGQGGNQPQHF
>TRBJ2-3|TRBV2
CASSPGQFRTNTQYF
>TRBJ2-7|TRBV6-1
CASRPWVGEDYEQYF
>TRBJ2-4|TRBV7-2
CASSLAGTGVAPNIQYF
>TRBJ2-1|TRBV5-1
CASSLSGSKGAHNEQFF
>TRBJ1-5|TRBV21-1
CASSDRQGGSNQPQHF
>TRBJ1-1|TRBV5-4
CASSLALRENTEAFF
>TRBJ2-5|TRBV4-2
CASSQGGQGLETQYF
>TRBJ2-1|TRBV28
CASSFSQKRYNEQFF
>TRBJ2-1|TRBV5-6
CASSLGRGSLNEQFF
>TRBJ2-1|TRBV12-3/TRBV12-4
CASGGSSYNEQFF
>TRBJ1-1|TRBV2
CASRQDMNTEAFF
>TRBJ2-3|TRBV7-8
CASSLTTGTGATDTQYF
>TRBJ2-5|TRBV19
CASSTGLHSSETQYF
>TRBJ2-1|TRBV5-1
CASSLGGGDYNEQFF
>TRBJ1-2|TRBV24-1
CATSGTGRGYTF
>TRBJ1-1|TRBV20-1
CSASRAGPNTEAFF
>TRBJ2-4|TRBV6-5
CASSSSEVAKNIQYF
>TRBJ1-6|TRBV20-1
CSARGTGYNSPLHF
>TRBJ2-2|TRBV7-2
CASSVGRVGELFF
>TRBJ2-7|TRBV12-3/TRBV12-4
CASSLMRTGPQGEQYF
>TRBJ2-7|TRBV7-9
CASSSSGPYEQYF
>TRBJ2-2|TRBV20-1
CSVGTDLKGGELFF
>TRBJ2-3|TRBV3-1
CASSPRRASTDTQYF
>TRBJ1-4|TRBV4-1
CASSQGGTEKLFF
>TRBJ1-1|TRBV19
CASLLWTEAFF
>TRBJ1-4|TRBV20-1
CSATGTVLGKLFF
>TRBJ2-1|TRBV23-1
CASSHADSGRVYEQFF